Detailed here is one TCR beta chain. Antigen unknown. Sequencing used immunoSEQ multiplex PCR; TCRdb keeps in-frame clones, though not all of them. Among some 77,000 clones, around 90% were seen once, and the ten largest hold 15% to 20%. These data are taken from a study of identifying expanded T cells in peripheral blood. Study-level results: Approximately 1.1 clones differed between technical replicates, versus about 16 and 19 over time.

Input material: blood. The receptor was derived from a person aged 18 to 70 in good health.

CDR3 nucleotide sequence: TGTGCCAGCAATAGCAGGGGGCCTTCCTACGAGCAGTACTTC. Amino acids: CASNSRGPSYEQYF. The rearrangement uses TRBV5-8 and TRBJ2-7, with TRBD1 identical over 8 bases. From germline, CDR1 is SGHTS and CDR2 YDEGEE. This CDR3 spans 14 amino acids. After removal of 6 bases from V and 1 base from J, the junction contained 6 bases not matched to a gene.